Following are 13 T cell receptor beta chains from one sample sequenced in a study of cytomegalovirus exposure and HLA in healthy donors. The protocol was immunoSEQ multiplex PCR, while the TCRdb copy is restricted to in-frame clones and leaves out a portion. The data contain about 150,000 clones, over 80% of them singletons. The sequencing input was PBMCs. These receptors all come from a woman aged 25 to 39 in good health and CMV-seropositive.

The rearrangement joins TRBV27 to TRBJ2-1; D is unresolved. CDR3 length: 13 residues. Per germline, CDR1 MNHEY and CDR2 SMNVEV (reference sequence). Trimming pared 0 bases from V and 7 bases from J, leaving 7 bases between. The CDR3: CASSLSYSNEQFF. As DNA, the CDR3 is TGTGCCAGCAGTTTATCGTACTCTAATGAGCAGTTCTTC.

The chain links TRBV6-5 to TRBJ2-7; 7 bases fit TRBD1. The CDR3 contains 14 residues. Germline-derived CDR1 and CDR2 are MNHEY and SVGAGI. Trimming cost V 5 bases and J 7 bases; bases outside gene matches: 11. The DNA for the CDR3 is TGTGCCAGCAGTCCAACAGGGGCCTTACGGGAGCAGTACTTC. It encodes CASSPTGALREQYF.

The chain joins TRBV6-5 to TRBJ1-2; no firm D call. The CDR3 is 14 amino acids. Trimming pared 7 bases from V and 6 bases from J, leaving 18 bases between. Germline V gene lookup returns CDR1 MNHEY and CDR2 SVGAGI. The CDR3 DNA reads TGTGCCAGCACCCAAACGGGGAGGGCAGATGGCTACACCTTC. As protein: CASTQTGRADGYTF.

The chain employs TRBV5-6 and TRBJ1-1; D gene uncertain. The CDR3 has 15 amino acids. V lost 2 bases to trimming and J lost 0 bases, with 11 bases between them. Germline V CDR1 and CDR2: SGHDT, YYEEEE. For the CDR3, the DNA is TGTGCCAGCAGCTTTCTGGGAGGGATGAACACTGAAGCTTTCTTT. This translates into CASSFLGGMNTEAFF.

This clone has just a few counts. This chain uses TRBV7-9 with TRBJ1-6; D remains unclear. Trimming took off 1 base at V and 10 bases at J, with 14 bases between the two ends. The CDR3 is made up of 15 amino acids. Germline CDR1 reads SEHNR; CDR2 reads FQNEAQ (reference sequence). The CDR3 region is CASSLDRFARSPLHF. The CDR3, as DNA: TGTGCCAGCAGCTTAGATCGGTTTGCGAGGTCACCCCTCCACTTT.

CDR3 bases: TGTGCCAGCAGTTTGGGGGGGTCTAACAATCAGCCCCAGCATTTT. It specifies CASSLGGSNNQPQHF. J is TRBJ1-5 and V is TRBV28, with D possibly TRBD1 on 5 matching bases. The CDR3 consists of 15 residues. Looked up from germline, CDR1 is MDHEN and CDR2 is SYDVKM. Between the trimmed V and J ends, which lost 3 bases and 3 bases, there was a span of 12 bases.

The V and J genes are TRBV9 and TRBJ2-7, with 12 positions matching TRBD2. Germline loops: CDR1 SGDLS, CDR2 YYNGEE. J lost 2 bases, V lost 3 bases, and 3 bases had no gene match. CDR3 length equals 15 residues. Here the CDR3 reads CASSAGTSGPYEQYF. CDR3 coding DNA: TGTGCCAGCAGCGCCGGGACTAGCGGGCCCTACGAGCAGTACTTC. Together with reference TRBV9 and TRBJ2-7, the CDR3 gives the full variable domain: DSGVTQTPKHLITATGQRVTLRCSPRSGDLSVYWYQQSLDQGLQFLIQYYNGEERAKGNILERFSAQQFPDLHSELNLSSLELGDSALYFCASSAGTSGPYEQYFGPGTRLTVT.

The DNA of the CDR3 is TGTGCCAGCAGTTTCTCCCGTACGAGCTACGAGCAGTACTTC. Translation gives CASSFSRTSYEQYF. The rearrangement uses TRBV28 and TRBJ2-7; D not resolved. CDR1 MDHEN and CDR2 SYDVKM come from the germline V gene. V dropped 3 bases and J dropped 3 bases, with 12 bases sitting between them. The CDR3 has 14 amino acids.

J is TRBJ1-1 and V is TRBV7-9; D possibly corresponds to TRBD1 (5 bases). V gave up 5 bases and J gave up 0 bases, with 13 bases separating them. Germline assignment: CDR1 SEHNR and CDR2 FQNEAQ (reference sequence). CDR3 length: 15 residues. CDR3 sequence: CASSPGYSMNTEAFF. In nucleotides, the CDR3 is TGTGCCAGCAGCCCAGGGTACAGCATGAACACTGAAGCTTTCTTT. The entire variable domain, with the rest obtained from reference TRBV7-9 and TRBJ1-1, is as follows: DTGVSQNPRHKITKRGQNVTFRCDPISEHNRLYWYRQTLGQGPEFLTYFQNEAQLEKSRLLSDRFSAERPKGSFSTLEIQRTEQGDSAMYLCASSPGYSMNTEAFFGQGTRLTVV.

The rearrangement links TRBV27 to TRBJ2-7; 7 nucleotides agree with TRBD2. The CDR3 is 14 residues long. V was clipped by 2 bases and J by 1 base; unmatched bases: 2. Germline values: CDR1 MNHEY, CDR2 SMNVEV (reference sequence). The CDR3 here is CASSLASGSYEQYF. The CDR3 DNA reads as TGTGCCAGCAGTTTAGCTAGCGGATCCTACGAGCAGTACTTC.

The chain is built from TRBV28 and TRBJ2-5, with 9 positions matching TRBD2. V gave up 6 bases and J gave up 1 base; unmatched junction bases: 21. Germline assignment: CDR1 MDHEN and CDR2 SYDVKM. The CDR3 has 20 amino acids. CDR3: CASSPSLGFGLAGIQETQYF. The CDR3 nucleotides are TGTGCCAGCAGCCCAAGCCTAGGGTTTGGTCTAGCGGGGATCCAAGAGACCCAGTACTTC.

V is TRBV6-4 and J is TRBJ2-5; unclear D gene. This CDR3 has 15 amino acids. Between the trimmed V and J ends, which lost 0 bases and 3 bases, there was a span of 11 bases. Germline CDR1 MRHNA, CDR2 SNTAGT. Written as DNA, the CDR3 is TGTGCCAGCAGTGACTCAGAGACAAATAAAGAGACCCAGTACTTC. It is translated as CASSDSETNKETQYF.

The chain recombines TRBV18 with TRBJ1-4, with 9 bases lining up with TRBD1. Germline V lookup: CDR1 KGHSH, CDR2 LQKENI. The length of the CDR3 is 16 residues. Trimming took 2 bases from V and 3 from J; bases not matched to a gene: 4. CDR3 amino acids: CASSPLTGGSNEKLFF. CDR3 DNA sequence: TGTGCCAGCTCACCATTGACAGGGGGGTCTAATGAAAAACTGTTTTTT.